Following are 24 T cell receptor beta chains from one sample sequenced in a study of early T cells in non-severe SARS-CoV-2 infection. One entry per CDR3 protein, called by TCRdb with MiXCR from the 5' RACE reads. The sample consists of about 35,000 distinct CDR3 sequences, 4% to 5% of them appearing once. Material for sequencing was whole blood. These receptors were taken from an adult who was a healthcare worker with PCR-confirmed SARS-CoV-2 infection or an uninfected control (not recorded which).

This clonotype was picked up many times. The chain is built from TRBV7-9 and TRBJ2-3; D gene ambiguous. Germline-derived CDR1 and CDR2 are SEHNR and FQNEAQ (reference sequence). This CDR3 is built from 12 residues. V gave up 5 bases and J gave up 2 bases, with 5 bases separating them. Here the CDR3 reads CASSMTTDTQYF. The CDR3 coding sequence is TGTGCCAGCAGCATGACCACAGATACGCAGTATTTT.

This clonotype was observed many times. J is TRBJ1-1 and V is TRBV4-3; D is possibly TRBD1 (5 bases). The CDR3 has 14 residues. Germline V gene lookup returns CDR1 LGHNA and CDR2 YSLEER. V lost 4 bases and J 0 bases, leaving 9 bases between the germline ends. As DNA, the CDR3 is TGCGCCAGCAGCCTTGGACACATGAACACTGAAGCTTTCTTT. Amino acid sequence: CASSLGHMNTEAFF.

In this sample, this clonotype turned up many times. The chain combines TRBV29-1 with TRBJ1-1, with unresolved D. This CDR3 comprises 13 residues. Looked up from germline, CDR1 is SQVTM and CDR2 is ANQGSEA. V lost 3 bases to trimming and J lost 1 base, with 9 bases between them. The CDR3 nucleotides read TGCAGCGTTGACAAAAACACGAACACTGAAGCTTTCTTT. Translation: CSVDKNTNTEAFF. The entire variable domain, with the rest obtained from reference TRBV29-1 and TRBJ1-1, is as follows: SAVISQKPSRDICQRGTSLTIQCQVDSQVTMMFWYRQQPGQSLTLIATANQGSEATYESGFVIDKFPISRPNLTFSTLTVSNMSPEDSSIYLCSVDKNTNTEAFFGQGTRLTVV.

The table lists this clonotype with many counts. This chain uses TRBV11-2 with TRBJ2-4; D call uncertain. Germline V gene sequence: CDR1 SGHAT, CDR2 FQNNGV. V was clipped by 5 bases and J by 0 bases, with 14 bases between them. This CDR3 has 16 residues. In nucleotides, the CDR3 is TGTGCCAGCAGCCCCCAGCCCACTCTAGCCAAAAACATTCAGTACTTC. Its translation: CASSPQPTLAKNIQYF.

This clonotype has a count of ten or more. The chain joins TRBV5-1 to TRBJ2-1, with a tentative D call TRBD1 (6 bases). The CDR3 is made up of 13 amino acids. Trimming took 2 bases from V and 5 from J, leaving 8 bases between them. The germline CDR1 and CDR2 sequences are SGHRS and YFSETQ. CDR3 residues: CASSLQGNNEQFF. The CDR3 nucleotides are TGCGCCAGCAGCTTACAGGGTAACAATGAGCAGTTCTTC. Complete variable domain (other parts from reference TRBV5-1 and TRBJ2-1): KAGVTQTPRYLIKTRGQQVTLSCSPISGHRSVSWYQQTPGQGLQFLFEYFSETQRNKGNFPGRFSGRQFSNSRSEMNVSTLELGDSALYLCASSLQGNNEQFFGPGTRLTVL.

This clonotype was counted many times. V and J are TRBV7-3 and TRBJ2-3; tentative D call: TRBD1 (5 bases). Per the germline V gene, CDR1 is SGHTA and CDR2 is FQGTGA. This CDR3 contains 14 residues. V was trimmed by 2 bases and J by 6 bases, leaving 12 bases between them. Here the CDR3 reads CASSLQGVGDTQYF. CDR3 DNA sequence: TGTGCCAGCAGCTTACAAGGGGTCGGGGATACGCAGTATTTT.

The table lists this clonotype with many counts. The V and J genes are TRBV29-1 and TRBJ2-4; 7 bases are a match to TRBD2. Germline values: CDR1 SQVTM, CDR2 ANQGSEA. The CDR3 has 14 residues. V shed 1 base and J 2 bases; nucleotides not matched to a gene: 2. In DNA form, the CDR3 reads TGCAGCGTTGAAGTGAGCGGGACCAAAAACATTCAGTACTTC. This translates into CSVEVSGTKNIQYF.

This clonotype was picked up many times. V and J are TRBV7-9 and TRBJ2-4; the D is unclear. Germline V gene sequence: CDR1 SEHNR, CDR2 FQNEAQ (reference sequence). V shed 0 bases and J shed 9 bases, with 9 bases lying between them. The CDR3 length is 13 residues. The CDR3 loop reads CASSLAGNGIQYF. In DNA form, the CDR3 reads TGTGCCAGCAGCTTAGCAGGGAATGGCATTCAGTACTTC.

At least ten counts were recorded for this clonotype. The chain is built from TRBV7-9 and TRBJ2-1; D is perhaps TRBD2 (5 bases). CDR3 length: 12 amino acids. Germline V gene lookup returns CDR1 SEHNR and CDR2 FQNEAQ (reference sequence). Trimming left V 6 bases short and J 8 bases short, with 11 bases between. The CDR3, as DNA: TGTGCCAGCAGTTTCGGGGTGCATGAGCAGTTCTTC. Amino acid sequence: CASSFGVHEQFF. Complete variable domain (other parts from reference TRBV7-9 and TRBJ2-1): DTGVSQNPRHKITKRGQNVTFRCDPISEHNRLYWYRQTLGQGPEFLTYFQNEAQLEKSRLLSDRFSAERPKGSFSTLEIQRTEQGDSAMYLCASSFGVHEQFFGPGTRLTVL.

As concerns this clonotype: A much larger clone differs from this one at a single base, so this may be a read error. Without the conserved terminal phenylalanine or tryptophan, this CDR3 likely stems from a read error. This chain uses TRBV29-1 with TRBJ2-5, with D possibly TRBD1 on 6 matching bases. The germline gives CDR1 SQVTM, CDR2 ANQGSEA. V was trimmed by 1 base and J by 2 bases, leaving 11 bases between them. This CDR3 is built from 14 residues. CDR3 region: CSVEGQQGQETQYL. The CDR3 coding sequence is TGCAGCGTTGAAGGACAACAGGGACAAGAGACCCAGTACTTG.

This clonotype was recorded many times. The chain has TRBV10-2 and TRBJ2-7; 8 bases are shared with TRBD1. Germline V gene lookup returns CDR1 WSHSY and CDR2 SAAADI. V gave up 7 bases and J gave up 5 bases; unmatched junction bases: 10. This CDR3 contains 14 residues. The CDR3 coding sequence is TGCGCCAGCACCTTCACTGGGACAGGAAACGAGCAGTACTTC. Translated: CASTFTGTGNEQYF.

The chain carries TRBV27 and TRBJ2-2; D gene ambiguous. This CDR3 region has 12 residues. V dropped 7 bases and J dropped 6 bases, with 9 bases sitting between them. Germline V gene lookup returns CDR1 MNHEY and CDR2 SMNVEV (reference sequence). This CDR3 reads CASTILPGELFF. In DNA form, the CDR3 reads TGTGCCAGCACAATTTTGCCCGGGGAGCTGTTTTTT.

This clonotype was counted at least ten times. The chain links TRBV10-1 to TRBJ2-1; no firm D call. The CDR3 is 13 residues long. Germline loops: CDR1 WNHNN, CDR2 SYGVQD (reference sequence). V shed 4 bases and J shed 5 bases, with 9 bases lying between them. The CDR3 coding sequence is TGCGCCAGCAGTGGAGAACAGAACAATGAGCAGTTCTTC. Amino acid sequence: CASSGEQNNEQFF.

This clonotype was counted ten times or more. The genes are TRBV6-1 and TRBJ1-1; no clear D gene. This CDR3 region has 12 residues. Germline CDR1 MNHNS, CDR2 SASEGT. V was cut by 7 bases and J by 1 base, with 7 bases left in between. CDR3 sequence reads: CASKTRNTEAFF. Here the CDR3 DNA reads TGTGCCAGCAAAACCAGGAACACTGAAGCTTTCTTT.

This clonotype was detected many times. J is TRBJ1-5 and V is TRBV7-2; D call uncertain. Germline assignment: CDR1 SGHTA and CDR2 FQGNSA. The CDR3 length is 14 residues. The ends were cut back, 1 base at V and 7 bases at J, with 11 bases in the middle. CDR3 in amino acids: CASSLDPGRQPQHF. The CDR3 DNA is TGTGCCAGCAGCTTAGATCCGGGCAGGCAGCCCCAGCATTTT.

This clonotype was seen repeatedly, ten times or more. CDR3 bases: TGTGCCAGCAGTTCATTTTTAGCGGGGACAGGGTCCAATGAGCAGTTCTTC. Amino acids: CASSSFLAGTGSNEQFF. The rearrangement links TRBV27 to TRBJ2-1; D is perhaps TRBD1 (9 bases). The germline V gene has CDR1 MNHEY and CDR2 SMNVEV (reference sequence). Trimming took off 4 bases at V and 6 bases at J, with 22 bases between the two ends. CDR3 size: 17 residues.

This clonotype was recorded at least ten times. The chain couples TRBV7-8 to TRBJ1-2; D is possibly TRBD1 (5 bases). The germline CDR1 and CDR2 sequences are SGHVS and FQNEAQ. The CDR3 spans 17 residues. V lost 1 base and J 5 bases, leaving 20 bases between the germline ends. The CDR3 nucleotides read TGTGCCAGCAGCTTAGAGGCCAGGGAGGTGGTTGGATATGGCTACACCTTC. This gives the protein CASSLEAREVVGYGYTF.

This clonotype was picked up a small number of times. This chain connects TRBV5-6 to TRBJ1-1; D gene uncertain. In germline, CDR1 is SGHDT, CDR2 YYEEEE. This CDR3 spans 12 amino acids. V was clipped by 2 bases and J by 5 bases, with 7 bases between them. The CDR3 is CASSLDVTEAFF. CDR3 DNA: TGTGCCAGCAGCTTAGATGTGACTGAAGCTTTCTTT.

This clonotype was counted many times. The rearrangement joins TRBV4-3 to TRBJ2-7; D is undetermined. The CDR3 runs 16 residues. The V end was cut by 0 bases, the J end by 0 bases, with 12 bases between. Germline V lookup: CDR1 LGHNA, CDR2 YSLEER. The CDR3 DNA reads TGCGCCAGCAGCCAAGATGAACACAGAAGCTCCTACGAGCAGTACTTC. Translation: CASSQDEHRSSYEQYF.

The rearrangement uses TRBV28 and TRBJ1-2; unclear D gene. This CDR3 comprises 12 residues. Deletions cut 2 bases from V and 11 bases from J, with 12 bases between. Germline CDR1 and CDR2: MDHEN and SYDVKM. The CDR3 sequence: CASSLVQAEYTF. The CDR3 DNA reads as TGTGCCAGCAGTTTAGTGCAGGCGGAATACACCTTC.

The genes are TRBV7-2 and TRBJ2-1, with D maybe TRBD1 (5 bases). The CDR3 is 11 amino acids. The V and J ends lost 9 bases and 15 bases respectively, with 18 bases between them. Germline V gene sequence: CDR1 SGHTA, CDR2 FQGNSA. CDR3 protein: CASALSTGGFF. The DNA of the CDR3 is TGTGCCAGTGCCCTCTCCACAGGTGGGTTCTTC.

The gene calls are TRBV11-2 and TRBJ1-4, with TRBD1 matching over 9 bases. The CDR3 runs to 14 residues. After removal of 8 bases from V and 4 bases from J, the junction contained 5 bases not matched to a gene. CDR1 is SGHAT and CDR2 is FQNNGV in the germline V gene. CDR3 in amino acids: CASGQDRGNEKLFF. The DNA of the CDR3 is TGTGCCAGCGGCCAGGACAGGGGTAATGAAAAACTGTTTTTT. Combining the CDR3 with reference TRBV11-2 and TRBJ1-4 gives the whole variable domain EAGVAQSPRYKIIEKRQSVAFWCNPISGHATLYWYQQILGQGPKLLIQFQNNGVVDDSQLPKDRFSAERLKGVDSTLKIQPAKLEDSAVYLCASGQDRGNEKLFFGSGTQLSVL.

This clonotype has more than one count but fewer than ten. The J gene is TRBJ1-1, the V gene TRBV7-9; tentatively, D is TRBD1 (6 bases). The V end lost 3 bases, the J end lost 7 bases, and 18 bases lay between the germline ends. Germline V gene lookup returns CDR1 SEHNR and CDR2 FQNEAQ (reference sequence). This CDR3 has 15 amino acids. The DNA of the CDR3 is TGTGCCAGCAGCTTCCCCACGGTAGGGGGTGTTGAAGCTTTCTTT. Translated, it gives CASSFPTVGGVEAFF.

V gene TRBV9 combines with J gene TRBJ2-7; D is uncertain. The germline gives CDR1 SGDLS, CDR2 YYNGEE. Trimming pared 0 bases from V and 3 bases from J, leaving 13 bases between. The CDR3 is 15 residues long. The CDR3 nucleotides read TGTGCCAGCAGCGTAGGGTACCCTAATAACTACGAGCAGTACTTC. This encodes CASSVGYPNNYEQYF.